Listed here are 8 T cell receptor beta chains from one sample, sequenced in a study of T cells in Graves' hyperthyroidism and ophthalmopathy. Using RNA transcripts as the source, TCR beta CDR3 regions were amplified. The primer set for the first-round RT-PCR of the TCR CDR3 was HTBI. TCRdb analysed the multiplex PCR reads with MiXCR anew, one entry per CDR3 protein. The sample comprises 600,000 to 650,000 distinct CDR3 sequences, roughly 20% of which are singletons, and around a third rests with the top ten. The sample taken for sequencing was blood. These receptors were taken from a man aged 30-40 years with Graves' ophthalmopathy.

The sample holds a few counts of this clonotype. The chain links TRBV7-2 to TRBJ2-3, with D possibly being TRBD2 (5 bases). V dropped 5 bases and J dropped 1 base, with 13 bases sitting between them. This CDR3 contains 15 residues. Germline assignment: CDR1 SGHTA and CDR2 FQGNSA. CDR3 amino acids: CASSPRTVRTDTQYF. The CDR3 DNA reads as TGTGCCAGCAGCCCCCGGACTGTACGCACAGATACGCAGTATTTT.

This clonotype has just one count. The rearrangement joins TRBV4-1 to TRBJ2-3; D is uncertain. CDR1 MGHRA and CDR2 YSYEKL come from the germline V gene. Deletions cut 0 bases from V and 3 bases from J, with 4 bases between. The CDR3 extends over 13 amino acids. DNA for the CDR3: TGCGCCAGCAGCCAAGATGTAACAGATACGCAGTATTTT. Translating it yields CASSQDVTDTQYF.

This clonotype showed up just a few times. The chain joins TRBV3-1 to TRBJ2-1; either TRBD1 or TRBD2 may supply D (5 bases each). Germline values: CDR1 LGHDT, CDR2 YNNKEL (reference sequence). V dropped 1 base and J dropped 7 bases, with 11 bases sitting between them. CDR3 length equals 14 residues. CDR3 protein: CASSQGGWGNEQFF. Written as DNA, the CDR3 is TGTGCCAGCAGCCAAGGTGGATGGGGGAATGAGCAGTTCTTC.

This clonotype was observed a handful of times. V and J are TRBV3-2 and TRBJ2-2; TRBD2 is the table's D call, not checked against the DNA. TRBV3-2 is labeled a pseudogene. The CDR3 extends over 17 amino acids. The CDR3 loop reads CASSQAIGSPTTGELFF. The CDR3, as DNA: TGTGCCAGCAGCCAGGCCATCGGGAGCCCTACTACCGGGGAGCTGTTTTTT.

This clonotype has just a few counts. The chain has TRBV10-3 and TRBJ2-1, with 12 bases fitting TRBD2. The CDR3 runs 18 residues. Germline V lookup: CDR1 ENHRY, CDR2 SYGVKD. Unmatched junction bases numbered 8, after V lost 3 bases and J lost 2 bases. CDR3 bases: TGTGCCATCAGTGAAAGGCTAGCGGGAGGGGGGGCCTACAATGAGCAGTTCTTC. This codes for CAISERLAGGGAYNEQFF.

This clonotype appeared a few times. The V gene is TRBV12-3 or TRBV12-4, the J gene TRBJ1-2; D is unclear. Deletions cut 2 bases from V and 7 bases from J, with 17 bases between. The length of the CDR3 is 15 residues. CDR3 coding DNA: TGTGCCAGCAGTTTAAATTCTGAAGCTCCCTCTGGCTACACCTTC. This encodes CASSLNSEAPSGYTF.

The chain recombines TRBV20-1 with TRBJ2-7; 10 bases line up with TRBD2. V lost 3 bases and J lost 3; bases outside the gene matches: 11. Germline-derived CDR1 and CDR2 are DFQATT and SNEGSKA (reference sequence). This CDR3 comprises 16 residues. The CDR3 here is CSARRGPTSGNYEQYF. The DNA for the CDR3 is TGCAGTGCTAGGCGAGGACCCACTAGCGGGAACTACGAGCAGTACTTC.

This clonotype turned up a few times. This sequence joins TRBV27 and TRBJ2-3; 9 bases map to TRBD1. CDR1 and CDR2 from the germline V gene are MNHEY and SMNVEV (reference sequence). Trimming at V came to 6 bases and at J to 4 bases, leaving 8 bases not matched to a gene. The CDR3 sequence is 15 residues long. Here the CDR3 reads CASSRGQGVSDTQYF. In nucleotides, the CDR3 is TGTGCCAGCAGCCGGGGACAGGGAGTTTCAGATACGCAGTATTTT.